This entry lists 8 T cell receptor beta chains sequenced from one sample in a study of T cell responses to AZD1222 COVID-19 vaccine. Profiled with immunoSEQ multiplex PCR; TCRdb holds only in-frame clones, not every one. Among about 86,000 clones listed, just over 85% were seen once. The sample here was peripheral blood, taken on day 0 of MenACWY control vaccination. Every receptor here comes from an adult in good health.

This chain uses TRBV4-3 with TRBJ1-6; 7 bases are shared with TRBD1. There are 16 residues in the CDR3. The junction had 12 bases not matched to a gene; V was cut back by 3 bases and J by 10 bases. Germline V gene data show CDR1 as LGHNA and CDR2 as YSLEER. The CDR3 coding sequence is TGCGCCAGCAGCCAGATACAGGGGAGGAACGGGTCACCCCTCCACTTT. Translated: CASSQIQGRNGSPLHF.

The chain carries TRBV6-1 and TRBJ2-4; 7 bases line up with TRBD1. V lost 4 bases, J lost 3 bases, and 9 bases stayed unmatched. The CDR3 is 16 residues long. Germline loops: CDR1 MNHNS, CDR2 SASEGT. The CDR3 DNA is TGTGCCAGCAGTGCGGGACAGCCGGCGGGCAAAAACATTCAGTACTTC. Protein sequence: CASSAGQPAGKNIQYF.

This chain uses TRBV9 with TRBJ2-2; TRBD2 is a possible D gene (5 bases). Trimming stripped 0 bases from V and 7 bases from J, with 10 bases between. The CDR3 spans 14 residues. In germline, CDR1 is SGDLS, CDR2 YYNGEE. The DNA for the CDR3 is TGTGCCAGCAGCGTAGAACTAGTGAACGGGGAGCTGTTTTTT. It codes for CASSVELVNGELFF.

The chain joins TRBV4-1 to TRBJ1-2; TRBD1 is a possible D gene (6 bases). V lost 0 bases and J lost 9, with 14 bases in between. The CDR3 is made up of 14 amino acids. The germline gives CDR1 MGHRA, CDR2 YSYEKL. CDR3 region: CASSQDLRDTRYTF. CDR3 DNA: TGCGCCAGCAGCCAAGATTTGCGGGACACCCGCTACACCTTC.

The CDR3 here is CASSFPSVSGELFF. CDR3 bases: TGCGCCAGCAGCTTTCCGTCCGTATCCGGGGAGCTGTTTTTT. The chain couples TRBV5-1 to TRBJ2-2, with unresolved D. Trimming took off 2 bases at V and 6 bases at J, with 11 bases between the two ends. CDR1 is SGHRS and CDR2 is YFSETQ in the germline V gene. The CDR3 contains 14 residues.

This clone is labeled medium-sized (0.01 to 0.1%). The chain employs TRBV4-2 and TRBJ1-2, with a tentative D call TRBD1 (5 bases). The germline V gene encodes CDR1 LGHNA and CDR2 YNFKEQ. V was clipped by 4 bases and J by 4 bases, with 16 bases between them. There are 15 residues in the CDR3. CDR3 DNA sequence: TGTGCCAGCAGCCCTGGGGGGGGACGCCCCTATGGCTACACCTTC. It is translated as CASSPGGGRPYGYTF.

The J gene is TRBJ1-5, the V gene TRBV19; TRBD1 matches at 12 bases. The germline V gene encodes CDR1 LNHDA and CDR2 SQIVND (reference sequence). The CDR3 has 14 residues. The trim removed 7 bases at V and 7 bases at J, leaving 5 bases unmatched. CDR3 in DNA: TGTGCCAGTACCGGGACAGGGGGCGAACAGCCCCAGCATTTT. Translated, it gives CASTGTGGEQPQHF.

V is TRBV5-1 and J is TRBJ1-2; D remains unclear. CDR1 and CDR2 from the germline V gene are SGHRS and YFSETQ. V lost 1 base and J lost 8, with 9 bases in between. The CDR3 runs 12 residues. The CDR3, as DNA: TGCGCCAGCAGCTTGTGGGGAGAGGGCTACACCTTC. It yields the protein CASSLWGEGYTF.